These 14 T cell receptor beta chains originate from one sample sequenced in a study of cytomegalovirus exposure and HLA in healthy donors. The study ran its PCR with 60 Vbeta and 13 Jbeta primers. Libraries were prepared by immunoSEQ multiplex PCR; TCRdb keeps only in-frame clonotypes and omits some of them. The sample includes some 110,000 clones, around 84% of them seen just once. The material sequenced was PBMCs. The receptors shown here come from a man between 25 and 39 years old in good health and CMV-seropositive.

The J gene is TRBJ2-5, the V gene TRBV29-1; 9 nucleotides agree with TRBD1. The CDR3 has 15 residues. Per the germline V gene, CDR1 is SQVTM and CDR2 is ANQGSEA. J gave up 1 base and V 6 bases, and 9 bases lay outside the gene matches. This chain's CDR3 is CSVRKGQGVQETQYF. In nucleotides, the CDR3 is TGCAGCGTCCGAAAGGGACAGGGTGTCCAAGAGACCCAGTACTTC.

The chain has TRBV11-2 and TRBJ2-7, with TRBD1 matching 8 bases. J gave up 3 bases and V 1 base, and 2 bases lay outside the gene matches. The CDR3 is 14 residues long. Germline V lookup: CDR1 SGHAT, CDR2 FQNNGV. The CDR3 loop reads CASSLGTGFYEQYF. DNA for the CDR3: TGTGCCAGCAGCTTAGGGACAGGGTTCTACGAGCAGTACTTC.

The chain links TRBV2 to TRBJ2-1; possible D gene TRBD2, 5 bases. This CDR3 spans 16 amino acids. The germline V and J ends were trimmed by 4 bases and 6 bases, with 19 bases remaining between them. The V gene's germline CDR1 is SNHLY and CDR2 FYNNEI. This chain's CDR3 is CASSVGMMTSSNEQFF. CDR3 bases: TGTGCCAGCAGTGTCGGGATGATGACCTCGTCCAATGAGCAGTTCTTC.

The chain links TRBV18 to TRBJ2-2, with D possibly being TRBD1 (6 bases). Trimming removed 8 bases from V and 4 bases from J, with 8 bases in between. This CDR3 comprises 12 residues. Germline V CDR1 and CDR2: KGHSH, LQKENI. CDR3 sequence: CASDRRTGELFF. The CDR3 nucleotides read TGTGCCAGCGACAGGCGCACCGGGGAGCTGTTTTTT.

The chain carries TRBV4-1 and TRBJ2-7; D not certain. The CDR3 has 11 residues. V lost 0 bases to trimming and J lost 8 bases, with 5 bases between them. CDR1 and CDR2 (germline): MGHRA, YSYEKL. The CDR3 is CASSQDRKQYF. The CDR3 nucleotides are TGCGCCAGCAGCCAAGACCGTAAGCAGTACTTC.

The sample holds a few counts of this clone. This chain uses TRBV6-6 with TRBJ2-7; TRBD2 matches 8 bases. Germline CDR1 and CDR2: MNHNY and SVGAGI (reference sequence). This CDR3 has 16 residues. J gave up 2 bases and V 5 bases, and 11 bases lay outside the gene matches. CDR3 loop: CASSAGRSGGPYEQYF. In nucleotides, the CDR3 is TGTGCCAGCAGTGCCGGGAGGAGCGGGGGCCCCTACGAGCAGTACTTC.

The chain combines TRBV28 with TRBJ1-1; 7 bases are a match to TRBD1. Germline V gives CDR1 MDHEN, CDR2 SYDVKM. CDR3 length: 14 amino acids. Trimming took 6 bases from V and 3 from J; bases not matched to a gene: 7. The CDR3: CASSPPGGDTEAFF. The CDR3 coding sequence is TGTGCCAGCAGCCCTCCAGGGGGTGACACTGAAGCTTTCTTT.

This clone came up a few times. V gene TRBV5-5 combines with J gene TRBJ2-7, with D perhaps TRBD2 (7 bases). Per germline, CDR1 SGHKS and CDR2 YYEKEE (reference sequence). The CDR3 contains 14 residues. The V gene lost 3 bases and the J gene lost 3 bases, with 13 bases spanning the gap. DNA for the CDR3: TGTGCCAGCAGCTCGGGGGGCCTAGGCTACGAGCAGTACTTC. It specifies CASSSGGLGYEQYF.

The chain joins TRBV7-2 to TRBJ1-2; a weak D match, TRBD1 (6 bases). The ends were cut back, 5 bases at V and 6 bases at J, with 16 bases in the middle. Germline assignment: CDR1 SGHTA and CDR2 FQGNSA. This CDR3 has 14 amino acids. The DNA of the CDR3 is TGTGCCAGCAGCCAATCTCGGGGGGCCGATGGCTACACCTTC. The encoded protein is CASSQSRGADGYTF.

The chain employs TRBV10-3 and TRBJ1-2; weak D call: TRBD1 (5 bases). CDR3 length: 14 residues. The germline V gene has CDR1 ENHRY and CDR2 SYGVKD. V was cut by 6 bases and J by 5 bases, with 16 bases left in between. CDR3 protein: CAIRLGGIPYGYTF. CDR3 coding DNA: TGTGCCATCAGGTTGGGGGGGATTCCTTATGGCTACACCTTC.

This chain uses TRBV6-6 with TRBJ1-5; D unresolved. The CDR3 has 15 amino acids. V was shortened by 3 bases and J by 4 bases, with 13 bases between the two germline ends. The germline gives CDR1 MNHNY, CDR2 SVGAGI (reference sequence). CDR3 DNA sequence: TGTGCCAGCAGTTATGGCGGGGTGAGAAATCAGCCCCAGCATTTT. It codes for CASSYGGVRNQPQHF.

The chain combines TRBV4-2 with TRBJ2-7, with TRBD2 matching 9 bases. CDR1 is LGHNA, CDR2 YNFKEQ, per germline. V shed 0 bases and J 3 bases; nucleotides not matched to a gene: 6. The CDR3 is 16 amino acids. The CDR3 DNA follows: TGTGCCAGCAGCCAAGATGGGTCTAGCGGGGACTACGAGCAGTACTTC. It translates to CASSQDGSSGDYEQYF.

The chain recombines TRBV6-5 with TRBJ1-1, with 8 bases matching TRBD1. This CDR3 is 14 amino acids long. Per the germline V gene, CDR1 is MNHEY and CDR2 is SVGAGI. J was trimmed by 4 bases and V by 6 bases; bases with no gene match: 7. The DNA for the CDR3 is TGTGCCAGCAGACCGACAGGGGCGGGCACTGAAGCTTTCTTT. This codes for CASRPTGAGTEAFF.

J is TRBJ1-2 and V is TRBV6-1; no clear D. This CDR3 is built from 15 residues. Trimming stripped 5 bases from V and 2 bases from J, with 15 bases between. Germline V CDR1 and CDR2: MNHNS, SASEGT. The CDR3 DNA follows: TGTGCCAGCAGTCGTACCTTCAACAGAAACTATGGCTACACCTTC. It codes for CASSRTFNRNYGYTF.